This TCR beta chain derives from a study of graft-versus-host responses after intestinal transplantation. On the study more broadly: Each recipient received anti-thymocyte globulin induction, then tacrolimus and steroids for approximately three years.

Germline CDR1 is SEHNR and CDR2 is FQNEAQ (reference sequence). With V trimmed by 2 bases and J by 4 bases, 11 bases remained unmatched. This CDR3 is built from 17 residues. Profiled with immunoSEQ multiplex PCR; TCRdb holds only in-frame clones, not every one. The sample includes about 13,000 clones, over 70% of them seen just once. The authors processed graft tissue to release intraepithelial and lamina propria lymphocytes. This receptor was identified in a human patient who received an intestinal transplant, so some T cells may come from the graft donor. The rearrangement uses TRBV7-9 and TRBJ2-7; TRBD2 matches 10 bases. This material consisted of ileum tissue, taken 16 days after intestinal transplant. CDR3 DNA: TGTGCCAGCAGCTTAACCCTAGCGGGGGATACCTGGTACGAGCAGTACTTC. Translating it yields CASSLTLAGDTWYEQYF. Complete variable domain (other parts from reference TRBV7-9 and TRBJ2-7): DTGVSQNPRHKITKRGQNVTFRCDPISEHNRLYWYRQTLGQGPEFLTYFQNEAQLEKSRLLSDRFSAERPKGSFSTLEIQRTEQGDSAMYLCASSLTLAGDTWYEQYFGPGTRLTVT.